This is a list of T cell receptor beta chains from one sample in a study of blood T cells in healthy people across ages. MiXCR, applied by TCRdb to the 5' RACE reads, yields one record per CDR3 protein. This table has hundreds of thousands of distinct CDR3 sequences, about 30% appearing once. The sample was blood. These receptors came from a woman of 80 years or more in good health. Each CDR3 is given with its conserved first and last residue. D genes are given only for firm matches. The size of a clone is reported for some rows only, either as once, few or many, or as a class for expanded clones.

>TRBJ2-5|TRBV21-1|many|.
CASSKVRPGGRETQYF
TGTGCCAGCAGCAAAGTTCGTCCGGGGGGAAGAGAGACCCAGTACTTC
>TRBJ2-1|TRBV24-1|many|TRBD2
CATSDQAGSYPSGEQFF
TGTGCCACCAGTGATCAAGCGGGGAGTTACCCGTCCGGTGAGCAGTTCTTC
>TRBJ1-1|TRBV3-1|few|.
CASSQAGGGRLGTEAFF
TGTGCCAGCAGCCAAGCTGGGGGGGGAAGGTTGGGCACTGAAGCTTTCTTT
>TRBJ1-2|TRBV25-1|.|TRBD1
CASSGTGLGYGYTF
TGTGCCAGCAGTGGGACAGGTCTCGGCTATGGCTACACCTTC
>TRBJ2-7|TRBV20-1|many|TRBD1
CSARDRQGNPHEQYF
TGCAGTGCTAGAGACAGACAGGGAAATCCCCACGAGCAGTACTTC
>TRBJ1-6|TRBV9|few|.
CASSGGGVGENSPLHF
TGTGCCAGCAGCGGCGGGGGCGTGGGGGAAAATTCACCCCTCCACTTT
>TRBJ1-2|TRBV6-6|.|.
CASSEVRGKGYTF
TGTGCCAGCAGCGAGGTACGGGGGAAGGGCTACACCTTC
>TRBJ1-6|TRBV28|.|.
CASIEDGSNSPLHF
TGTGCCAGCATCGAGGACGGATCTAATTCACCCCTCCACTTT
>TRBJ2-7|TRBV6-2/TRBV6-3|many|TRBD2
CASATSGSREQYF
TGTGCCAGCGCAACTAGCGGTTCACGCGAGCAGTACTTC
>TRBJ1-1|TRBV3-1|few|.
CASTGLNTEAFF
TGTGCCAGCACGGGCCTCAACACTGAAGCTTTCTTT
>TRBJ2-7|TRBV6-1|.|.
CASSDRDRAGQYF
TGTGCCAGCAGTGATCGGGACCGAGCTGGGCAGTACTTC
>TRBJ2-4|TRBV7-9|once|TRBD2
CASSPTLADASGEQYF
TGTGCCAGCAGCCCCACCCTAGCGGACGCATCGGGGGAGCAGTACTTC
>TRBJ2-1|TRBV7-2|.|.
CASNGGAGRNEQFF
TGTGCCAGCAATGGAGGGGCAGGGAGGAATGAGCAGTTTTTC
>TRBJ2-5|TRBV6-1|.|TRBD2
CASKSSGGPDSVPKTQYF
TGTGCCAGTAAATCTAGCGGGGGGCCAGATAGCGTCCCGAAGACCCAGTACTTC
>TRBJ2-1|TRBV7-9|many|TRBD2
CASSERGMYNEQFF
TGTGCCAGCAGCGAGCGGGGCATGTACAATGAGCAGTTCTTC
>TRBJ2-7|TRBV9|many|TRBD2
CASSVSSSGDKYEQYF
TGTGCCAGCAGCGTATCGTCTAGCGGGGATAAGTACGAGCAGTACTTC
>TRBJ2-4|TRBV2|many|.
CASSEGLAKNIQYF
TGTGCCAGCAGTGAAGGGTTAGCCAAAAACATTCAGTACTTC
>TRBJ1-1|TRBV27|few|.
CASSGRRGNTEAFF
TGTGCCAGCAGTGGTCGGAGGGGGAACACTGAAGCTTTCTTT
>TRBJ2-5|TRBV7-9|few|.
CASSLAWDPEQYF
TGTGCCAGCAGCTTAGCCTGGGACCCTGAGCAGTACTTC
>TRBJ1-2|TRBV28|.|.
CASWTGNRCYTF
TGTGCCAGCTGGACTGGGAACAGGTGCTACACCTTC
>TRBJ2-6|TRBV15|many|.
CATSGGGAGANVLTF
TGTGCCACCAGCGGAGGGGGCGCTGGGGCCAACGTCCTGACTTTC
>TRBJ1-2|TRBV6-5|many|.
CASTQGKGYTF
TGTGCCAGCACCCAGGGAAAGGGCTACACCTTC
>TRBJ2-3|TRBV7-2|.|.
CASILEGRTDTQYF
.
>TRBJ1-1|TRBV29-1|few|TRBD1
CSGSGQGSTEAFF
TGCAGCGGATCGGGACAGGGGTCCACTGAAGCTTTCTTT
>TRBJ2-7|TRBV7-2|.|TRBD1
CASSLRPRQGVNEQYF
TGTGCCAGCAGCTTAAGGCCCCGACAGGGGGTGAACGAGCAGTACTTC
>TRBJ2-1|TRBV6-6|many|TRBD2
CASSERLAGQFF
TGTGCCAGCAGCGAACGACTAGCGGGACAGTTCTTC
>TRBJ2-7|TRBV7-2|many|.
CASSLAWGEQYF
TGTGCCAGCAGCTTGGCATGGGGCGAGCAGTACTTC
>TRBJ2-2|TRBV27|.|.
CASKSAGELFF
TGTGCCAGCAAGAGCGCCGGGGAGCTGTTTTTT
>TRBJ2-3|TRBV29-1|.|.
CSVAGAATDTQYF
TGCAGCGTTGCAGGGGCCGCGACAGATACGCAGTATTTT
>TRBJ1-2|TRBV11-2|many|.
CASSRGGGYGYTF
TGTGCCAGCAGCCGAGGAGGAGGCTATGGCTACACCTTC
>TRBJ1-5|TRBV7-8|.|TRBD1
CASSATGAGGNQPQHF
TGTGCCAGCAGCGCGACAGGGGCAGGGGGCAATCAGCCCCAGCATTTT
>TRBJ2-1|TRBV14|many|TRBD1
CASSQEQGRYNEQFF
TGTGCCAGCAGCCAAGAACAGGGGAGATACAATGAGCAGTTCTTC
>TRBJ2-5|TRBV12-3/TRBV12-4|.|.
CASSLVRLEGETQYF
TGTGCCAGCAGTTTAGTGAGACTAGAGGGAGAGACCCAGTACTTC
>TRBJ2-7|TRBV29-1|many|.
CSVAGTAFEQYF
TGCAGCGTCGCCGGGACCGCTTTCGAGCAGTACTTC
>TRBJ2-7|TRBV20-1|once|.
CSATSTGRSYNEQYF
TGCAGTGCTACCTCTACAGGGCGAAGCTACAATGAGCAGTACTTC
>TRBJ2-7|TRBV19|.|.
CASRTTGSSCEQYF
TGTGCCAGTAGGACTACTGGATCGTCCTGCGAGCAGTACTTC
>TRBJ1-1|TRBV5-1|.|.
CANSFRQGPTEAFF
TGCGCCAACAGCTTCCGGCAGGGACCCACTGAAGCTTTCTTT
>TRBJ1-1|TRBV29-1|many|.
CSAQDTSLNTEAFF
TGCAGCGCTCAGGACACCTCCCTGAACACTGAAGCTTTCTTT
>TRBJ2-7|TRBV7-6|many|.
CASSYGQSSYEQYF
TGTGCCAGCAGCTACGGCCAAAGCTCCTACGAGCAGTACTTC
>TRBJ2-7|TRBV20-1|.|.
CSAKAYNEQYF
TGCAGTGCTAAGGCGTACAATGAGCAGTACTTC
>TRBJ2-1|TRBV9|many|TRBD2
CASSSRLAGAYNEQFF
TGTGCCAGCAGCTCGAGACTAGCGGGGGCCTACAATGAGCAGTTCTTC
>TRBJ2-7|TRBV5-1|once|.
CASSLALLAGPLDEQYF
TGCGCCAGCAGCTTGGCCCTACTAGCCGGCCCATTAGACGAGCAGTACTTC
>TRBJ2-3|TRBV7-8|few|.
CASSLGKGHTDTQYF
TGTGCCAGCAGCTTAGGGAAGGGACATACAGATACGCAGTATTTT
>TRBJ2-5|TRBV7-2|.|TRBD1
CASSPTGRTGGYF
TGTGCCAGCAGCCCCACTGGACGGACAGGGGGGTACTTC
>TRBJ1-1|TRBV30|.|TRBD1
CAWRRRTGRMNTEAFF
TGTGCCTGGAGACGACGGACAGGGAGAATGAACACTGAAGCTTTCTTT
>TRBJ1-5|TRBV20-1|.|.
CSATTGFSNQPQHF
TGCAGTGCCACGACAGGCTTTAGCAATCAGCCCCAGCATTTT
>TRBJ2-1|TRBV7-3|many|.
CASSLISGSKYNEQFF
TGTGCCAGCAGCTTAATTTCGGGGAGCAAGTACAATGAGCAGTTCTTC